A single sample gave rise to the 8 T cell receptor beta chains below, sequenced in a study of identical twins. TCRdb reprocessed the 5' RACE reads with MiXCR, giving one entry per CDR3 protein. The sample lists some 1,600,000 distinct CDR3 sequences, more than 30% occurring once. Sequenced: cord blood. The receptors shown here come from a newborn girl in good health.

The rearrangement uses TRBV2 and TRBJ2-3, with D perhaps given as TRBD1 or TRBD2 (5 bases each). CDR3 length equals 13 residues. V was clipped by 6 bases and J by 9 bases, with 16 bases between them. The germline V gene has CDR1 SNHLY and CDR2 FYNNEI. The CDR3 reads CASRAGTTTTQYF. In nucleotides, the CDR3 is TGTGCCAGCAGGGCCGGGACGACCACCACGCAGTATTTT. The full variable domain, its missing parts supplied by reference TRBV2 and TRBJ2-3, is EPEVTQTPSHQVTQMGQEVILRCVPISNHLYFYWYRQILGQKVEFLVSFYNNEISEKSEIFDDQFSVERPDGSNFTLKIRSTKLEDSAMYFCASRAGTTTTQYFGPGTRLTVL.

This chain connects TRBV29-1 to TRBJ2-3; D assignment may be TRBD1 or TRBD2 (7 bases each). V shed 6 bases and J shed 5 bases, with 12 bases lying between them. CDR3 length: 12 amino acids. Germline CDR1 SQVTM, CDR2 ANQGSEA. CDR3 protein: CSVPRGGDTQYF. The CDR3 nucleotides read TGCAGCGTCCCCAGGGGGGGAGATACGCAGTATTTT.

This clonotype was observed many times. This CDR3 is CSVGGTTNEKLFF. The CDR3 coding sequence is TGCAGCGTTGGGGGGACAACTAATGAAAAACTGTTTTTT. The chain has TRBV29-1 and TRBJ1-4; possibly TRBD1 for D (5 bases). This CDR3 spans 13 amino acids. Trimming shortened V by 4 bases and J by 0 bases, and 6 bases separated the two germline ends. Per the germline V gene, CDR1 is SQVTM and CDR2 is ANQGSEA.

The chain links TRBV20-1 to TRBJ2-5; D gene uncertain. The J call could be wrong; TRBJ2-1 is a better fit for the DNA end. Looked up from germline, CDR1 is DFQATT and CDR2 is SNEGSKA (reference sequence). This CDR3 has 10 amino acids. The CDR3: CSADQETQFF. The CDR3 region has the DNA TGCAGTGCCGACCAAGAGACCCAGTTCTTC.

This clonotype was detected only a few times. The rearrangement uses TRBV27 and TRBJ2-7; tentative D call: TRBD1 (5 bases). The CDR3 sequence is 12 residues long. Germline loops: CDR1 MNHEY, CDR2 SMNVEV (reference sequence). This CDR3 is CAKGVAPYEQYF. The CDR3 bases are TGTGCTAAAGGGGTGGCCCCTTACGAGCAGTACTTC.

The sample holds many counts of this clonotype. The chain carries TRBV12-3 or TRBV12-4 and TRBJ2-1, with 11 positions matching TRBD1. V gave up 5 bases and J gave up 5 bases; unmatched junction bases: 2. This CDR3 comprises 14 residues. As DNA, the CDR3 is TGTGCCAGCAGTCCGGGACAGGGGGACAATGAGCAGTTCTTC. Encoded protein: CASSPGQGDNEQFF.

V usage is TRBV20-1 and J usage is TRBJ2-7; TRBD1 matches at 8 bases. The CDR3 has 10 amino acids. Trimming removed 4 bases from V and 12 bases from J; junction bases left unmatched: 5. Germline V lookup: CDR1 DFQATT, CDR2 SNEGSKA (reference sequence). The CDR3 nucleotides read TGCAGTGCTAAAAGGGACAGGCCGTACTTC. It encodes CSAKRDRPYF.

This clonotype was observed once. The chain couples TRBV7-9 to TRBJ2-2; perhaps TRBD1 as D (6 bases). Trimming pared 5 bases from V and 0 bases from J, leaving 13 bases between. The CDR3 is made up of 16 amino acids. Per germline, CDR1 SEHNR and CDR2 FQNEAQ (reference sequence). CDR3 loop: CASSPRTASNTGELFF. The CDR3 DNA reads TGTGCCAGCAGCCCCCGGACAGCCTCGAACACCGGGGAGCTGTTTTTT.